The source of this TCR beta chain is a study of T cells expressing NK-cell markers. Study in general: From sorted CD3+CD56+NKG2C+, CD3+CD56+NKG2C- and CD3+CD56-NKG2C+ T cells came the TCR beta repertoires.

Synthesis of TCR beta cDNA relied on 5'RACE template switching carrying UMIs. Reanalyzing the 5' RACE reads, TCRdb keeps one entry per CDR3 protein, without DNA. The table counts 550,000 to 600,000 distinct CDR3 sequences; around 3.3% lies in the top ten. CDR1 and CDR2 from the germline V gene are MNHEY and SVGEGT. The CDR3 runs to 13 residues. This TCR came from a man younger than 30 in good health. The V call is TRBV6-2 or TRBV6-3, the J call TRBJ1-2; TCRdb's D gene call, TRBD1, goes unchecked for lack of DNA. The sequencing sample was made of blood T cells: a sorted CD56 or NKG2C T cell subset, CD4+ or CD8+ T cells, or bulk PBMC T cells (not recorded which). The CDR3 sequence: CASSYGTDYGYTF.